These T cell receptor beta chains were read from a single sample in a study of blood T cells in healthy people across ages. MiXCR was run by TCRdb on the 5' RACE reads, yielding one entry per CDR3 protein. The table shows 1.5 million to 2 million distinct CDR3 sequences, with 28% occurring only once. The sample taken for sequencing was blood. All receptors derive from a woman aged 30 to 39 in good health. Both conserved end residues are part of each CDR3. A D gene is named only where the DNA matches it firmly. Clone size is shown for a subset of rows, as once, few, many or a class of expanded clone.

>many|TRBJ2-7|TRBV12-3/TRBV12-4|TRBD1
CASSFPGQGIYEQYF
TGCGCCAGCAGCTTTCCGGGACAGGGGATCTACGAGCAGTACTTC
>many|TRBJ1-2|TRBV6-1|NA
CASSESNRAGYTF
TGTGCCAGCAGTGAAAGTAACAGGGCTGGCTACACCTTC
>few|TRBJ2-3|TRBV2|TRBD2
CASSEERGGKDTQYF
TGTGCCAGCAGTGAGGAGCGGGGGGGCAAAGATACGCAGTATTTT
>few|TRBJ2-1|TRBV6-2/TRBV6-3|NA
CASSYGTPMGHNEQFF
TGTGCCAGCAGTTACGGGACTCCAATGGGGCACAATGAGCAGTTCTTC
>many|TRBJ2-3|TRBV20-1|TRBD2
CSATPGLAGGTPTQYF
TGCAGTGCGACACCGGGACTAGCGGGGGGGACCCCTACGCAGTATTTT
>NA|TRBJ2-7|TRBV11-2|TRBD2
CASTKGGYYEQYF
TGTGCCAGCACCAAGGGAGGGTACTACGAGCAGTACTTC
>NA|TRBJ2-7|TRBV20-1|TRBD2
CSASTGLAETYEQYF
TGCAGTGCTAGCACCGGACTAGCGGAGACCTACGAGCAGTACTTC
>few|TRBJ1-2|TRBV12-3/TRBV12-4|NA
CASRHFRNYGYTF
TGTGCCAGCAGACACTTTCGGAACTATGGCTACACCTTC
>few|TRBJ2-7|TRBV4-1|NA
CASSQVIGGYEQYF
TGCGCCAGCAGCCAAGTGATAGGGGGCTACGAGCAGTACTTC
>NA|TRBJ1-1|TRBV30|NA
CAWSKRERTEAFF
TGTGCCTGGAGTAAGAGGGAGAGGACTGAAGCTTTCTTT
>few|TRBJ2-1|TRBV7-2|NA
CASSLALSSLAYNEQFF
TGTGCCAGCAGCTTAGCTCTATCTAGCTTAGCCTACAATGAGCAGTTCTTC
>NA|TRBJ1-5|TRBV10-3|NA
CAISEGETNQPQHF
TGTGCCATCAGTGAAGGAGAGACTAATCAGCCCCAGCATTTT
>few|TRBJ2-7|TRBV7-6|TRBD1
CASTKTGATYEQYF
TGTGCCAGCACCAAAACAGGGGCCACCTACGAGCAGTACTTC
>many|TRBJ2-7|TRBV4-3|NA
CASSQQYAFSYEQYF
TGCGCCAGCAGCCAACAGTATGCCTTTTCCTACGAGCAGTACTTC
>few|TRBJ1-5|TRBV6-2/TRBV6-3|NA
CASNYDLTGGGNQPQHF
TGTGCCAGCAATTACGACCTCACCGGGGGTGGCAATCAGCCCCAGCATTTT
>many|TRBJ2-5|TRBV7-8|TRBD2
CASSLRRGRGETQYF
TGTGCCAGCAGCCTCCGCCGCGGGAGGGGAGAGACCCAGTACTTC
>NA|TRBJ1-1|TRBV4-1|NA
CASSQRPGAQNTEAFF
TGCGCCAGCAGCCAAAGGCCAGGGGCCCAGAACACTGAAGCTTTCTTT
>NA|TRBJ1-5|TRBV20-1|NA
CSARVGRGNQPQHF
TGCAGTGCTAGAGTGGGAAGGGGGAATCAGCCCCAGCATTTT